These 9 T cell receptor beta chains share one sample of origin, sequenced in a study of blood T cell repertoires in COVID-19 (dated by TCRdb to about 2020). The library was built by means of the immunoSEQ multiplex PCR assay. The clones in this table, taken by TCRdb from immuneACCESS, are in-frame only. Not every clone is retained; where verified, under half of the shortfall comes from an unresolved V gene, and the cause of the rest is unknown. This sample has around 70,000 clones in its table, and around 87% of those were observed once. Together, the top ten hold approximately 28% of the sample. Sequenced sample: peripheral blood. These receptors came from a woman over 75 with active or convalescent COVID-19.

This rearrangement joins TRBV28 to TRBJ1-2, with a possible D match to TRBD1 (6 bases). There are 13 residues in the CDR3. V was cut by 9 bases and J by 3 bases, with 14 bases left in between. The germline V gene has CDR1 MDHEN and CDR2 SYDVKM. The CDR3 nucleotides read TGTGCCAGTACCGGACAGCACTACTATGGCTACACCTTC. Amino acids: CASTGQHYYGYTF.

The genes are TRBV7-9 and TRBJ1-2; D not resolved. Trimming removed 4 bases at V and 8 bases at J, with 14 bases between. CDR1 is SEHNR and CDR2 is FQNEAQ in the germline V gene (reference sequence). This CDR3 is built from 13 residues. This chain's CDR3 is CASSSSRGGGYTF. The CDR3 coding sequence is TGTGCCAGCAGCTCGTCGCGGGGAGGCGGCTACACCTTC.

This sequence joins TRBV29-1 and TRBJ1-2, with unresolved D. V lost 1 base and J lost 3, with 12 bases in between. CDR3 size: 14 residues. Per germline, CDR1 SQVTM and CDR2 ANQGSEA. The CDR3 bases are TGCAGCGTTGAAGTTGAGGGAGCTTACTATGGCTACACCTTC. This translates into CSVEVEGAYYGYTF.

J is TRBJ1-5 and V is TRBV7-2; 9 positions match TRBD1. This CDR3 is built from 14 residues. Unmatched junction bases numbered 6, after V lost 5 bases and J lost 7 bases. Germline V gene sequence: CDR1 SGHTA, CDR2 FQGNSA. CDR3 DNA: TGTGCCAGCAGCGACCGGGACAGGGTCCAGCCCCAGCATTTT. Encoded protein: CASSDRDRVQPQHF.

V gene TRBV27 combines with J gene TRBJ1-1; 7 nucleotides line up with TRBD1. The CDR3 contains 17 residues. Germline V lookup: CDR1 MNHEY, CDR2 SMNVEV (reference sequence). Trimming removed 7 bases from V and 0 bases from J; junction bases left unmatched: 14. CDR3 protein: CASTQRGQTLMNTEAFF. The CDR3 nucleotides read TGTGCCAGCACCCAGAGGGGACAGACCCTAATGAACACTGAAGCTTTCTTT.

The rearrangement links TRBV15 to TRBJ1-1, with a tentative D call TRBD1 (6 bases). From germline, CDR1 is LNHNV and CDR2 YYDKDF (reference sequence). V lost 3 bases and J lost 0, with 11 bases in between. The CDR3 sequence is 15 residues long. CDR3 DNA sequence: TGTGCCACCAGCAGTCCTAGGGGGATGAACACTGAAGCTTTCTTT. Encoded protein: CATSSPRGMNTEAFF.

The rearrangement joins TRBV7-2 to TRBJ2-7; D possibly corresponds to TRBD1 (5 bases). The CDR3 sequence is 15 residues long. Germline V gives CDR1 SGHTA, CDR2 FQGNSA. V lost 5 bases to trimming and J lost 1 base, with 15 bases between them. The CDR3 bases are TGTGCCAGCAGCCGTCCTGGGGCCGTATCCTACGAGCAGTACTTC. As protein: CASSRPGAVSYEQYF.

The J gene is TRBJ2-5, the V gene TRBV7-8, with unresolved D. The CDR3 is made up of 11 amino acids. V was pared by 5 bases and J by 2 bases, with 3 bases between. From germline, CDR1 is SGHVS and CDR2 FQNEAQ. The CDR3 bases are TGTGCCAGCAGCCCTCAAGAGACCCAGTACTTC. Its protein product is CASSPQETQYF.

CDR3 sequence reads: CASSLQGSNEQFF. CDR3 bases: TGTGCCAGCAGCTTACAGGGGTCGAATGAGCAGTTCTTC. The chain joins TRBV11-1 to TRBJ2-1, with a weak D call TRBD1 (6 bases). This CDR3 has 13 amino acids. Trimming took off 2 bases at V and 7 bases at J, with 9 bases between the two ends. CDR1 SGHAT and CDR2 FQDESV come from the germline V gene (reference sequence).